The clone carrying this TCR beta chain was seen more than once but under ten times. Antigen: not known. This entry belongs to a study of tumor and adjacent non-tumor tissue in lung cancer. About the study: Patients were aged about 30 to 85, some 10 men and roughly 5 women, stage I to III.

TCRbeta libraries were built with three rounds of nested PCR, modified from ARM-PCR. TCRdb re-called the multiplex PCR reads with MiXCR, one entry per CDR3 protein. This table holds around 200,000 distinct CDR3 sequences, around 71% found once. General observations from the study: Significantly higher TCR diversity was found in tumor than normal lung. Top 100 clones took a larger repertoire share in normal lung.

Trimming stripped 3 bases from V and 0 bases from J, with 9 bases between. Germline V gene lookup returns CDR1 SGHDT and CDR2 YYEEEE. The CDR3 length is 14 residues. This sample's RNA came from whole unsorted tissue. Sequenced input: lung tumor tissue. This TCR was sampled from a man in his sixties with non-small cell lung cancer. V usage is TRBV5-6 and J usage is TRBJ1-2, with D possibly matching TRBD1 (5 bases). CDR3 DNA sequence: TGTGCCAGCAGCTCCCAGGACACTAACTATGGCTACACCTTC. Its protein product is CASSSQDTNYGYTF.